This T cell receptor beta chain stems from a study of OX40 agonist ivuxolimab in advanced cancers. Study-level background: Head and neck, renal cell, melanoma or hepatocellular carcinoma were the cancers that dose-escalation patients had. Eligibility admitted prior anti-PD-1, anti-PD-L1 or anti-CTLA-4 therapy; about 42% had some.

General observations from the study: In general, CD8+ T cells held more expanded clones than CD4+ did, on average. Relatively little clonal expansion, among the lowest observed, appeared in partial responders at 0.1-3.0 mg/kg.

This clone was counted a single time. The antigen is not known. The CDR3 loop spans 17 amino acids. Losses at the gene ends were 6 bases for V and 1 base for J; bases not matched to a gene: 12. The germline gives CDR1 MDHEN, CDR2 SYDVKM. Here immunoSEQ multiplex PCR was the method, and the copy in TCRdb shows in-frame clones only, minus some. Of about 47,000 clones in the sample, approximately 88% were seen once. The material was CD4+ or CD8+ T cells sorted from blood, obtained in a trial of the OX40 agonist ivuxolimab. The gene calls are TRBV28 and TRBJ2-7, with 10 bases that match TRBD2. This clonotype was obtained from an adult with an advanced solid tumor such as melanoma, head and neck, liver or kidney cancer. CDR3 nucleotides: TGTGCCAGCAGGCCGTTAGCGGGAGGCCGAGGATCCTACGAGCAGTACTTC. As protein: CASRPLAGGRGSYEQYF.